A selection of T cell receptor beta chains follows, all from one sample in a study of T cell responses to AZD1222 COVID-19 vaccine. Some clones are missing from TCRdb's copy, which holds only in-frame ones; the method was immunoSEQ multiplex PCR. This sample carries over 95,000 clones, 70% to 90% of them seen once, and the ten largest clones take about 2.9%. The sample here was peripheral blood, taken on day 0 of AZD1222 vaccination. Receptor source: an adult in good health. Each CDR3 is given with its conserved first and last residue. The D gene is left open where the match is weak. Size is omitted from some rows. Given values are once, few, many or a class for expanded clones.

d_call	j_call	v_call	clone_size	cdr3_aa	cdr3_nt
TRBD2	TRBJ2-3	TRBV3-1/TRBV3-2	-	CASSHGTSGGAADTQYF	TGTGCCAGCAGCCATGGGACTAGCGGGGGGGCCGCAGATACGCAGTATTTT
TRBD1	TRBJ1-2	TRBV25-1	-	CASSSTGGYGYTF	TGTGCCAGCAGCTCAACAGGGGGCTATGGCTACACCTTC
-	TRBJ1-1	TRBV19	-	CASSIGGNTEAFF	TGTGCCAGTAGTATAGGGGGCAACACTGAAGCTTTCTTT
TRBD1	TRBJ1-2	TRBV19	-	CASGTGGYGYTF	TGTGCCAGTGGGACAGGGGGGTATGGCTACACCTTC
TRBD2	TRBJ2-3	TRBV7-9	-	CASSLARTSGTTDTQYF	TGTGCCAGCAGCTTAGCCCGGACTAGCGGGACCACAGATACGCAGTATTTT
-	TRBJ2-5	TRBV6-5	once	CASSYRAWETQYF	TGTGCCAGCAGTTACCGAGCTTGGGAGACCCAGTACTTC
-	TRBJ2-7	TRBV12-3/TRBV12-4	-	CASSLAFYEQYF	TGTGCCAGCAGTTTAGCTTTCTACGAGCAGTACTTC
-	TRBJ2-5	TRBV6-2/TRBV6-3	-	CASSPGPEMGETQYF	TGTGCCAGCAGTCCCGGGCCGGAGATGGGGGAGACCCAGTACTTC
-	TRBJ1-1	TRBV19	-	CASREGETEAFF	TGTGCCAGTAGAGAGGGCGAAACTGAAGCTTTCTTT
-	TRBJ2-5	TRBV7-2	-	CASSLGELLTQYF	TGTGCCAGCAGCTTAGGAGAATTACTGACCCAGTACTTC
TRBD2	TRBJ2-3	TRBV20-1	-	CSASTLLAGARGTDTQYF	TGCAGTGCTAGTACCTTACTAGCGGGAGCTAGAGGAACAGATACGCAGTATTTT
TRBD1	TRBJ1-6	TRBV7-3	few	CASSLTGDSLSPLHF	TGTGCCAGCAGCCTCACGGGGGACAGTCTTTCACCCCTCCACTTT
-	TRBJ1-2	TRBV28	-	CASKKGGVRRINYGYTF	TGTGCCAGTAAAAAGGGGGGCGTACGTCGGATAAACTATGGCTACACCTTC
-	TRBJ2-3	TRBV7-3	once	CASSPLGTSTDTQYF	TGTGCCAGCAGCCCCTTGGGGACTAGCACAGATACGCAGTATTTT
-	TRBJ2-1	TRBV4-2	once	CASSPLPGFGYNEQFF	TGTGCCAGCAGCCCTCTGCCCGGTTTCGGCTACAATGAGCAGTTCTTC
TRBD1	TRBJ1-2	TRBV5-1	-	CASSFNRGLGYTF	TGCGCCAGCAGCTTTAACAGGGGGCTGGGCTACACCTTC
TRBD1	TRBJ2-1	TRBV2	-	CASTRGQYNEQFF	TGTGCCAGCACCAGGGGGCAATACAATGAGCAGTTCTTC
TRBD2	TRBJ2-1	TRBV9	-	CASSVGTSGIEQFF	TGTGCCAGCAGCGTGGGGACTAGCGGTATTGAGCAGTTCTTC
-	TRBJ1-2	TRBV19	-	CASSIPGGGYGYTF	TGTGCCAGTAGTATTCCGGGGGGCGGCTATGGCTACACCTTC
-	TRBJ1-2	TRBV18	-	CASSPIGTADPGYTF	TGTGCCAGCTCACCGATTGGGACGGCGGATCCTGGCTACACCTTC
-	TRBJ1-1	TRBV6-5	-	CASMTSPRGNTEAFF	TGTGCCAGCATGACCTCGCCTCGGGGGAACACTGAAGCTTTCTTT
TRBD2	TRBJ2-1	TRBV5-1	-	CASSGTSGAHNEQFF	TGTGCCAGCAGTGGGACTAGCGGAGCTCACAATGAGCAGTTCTTC
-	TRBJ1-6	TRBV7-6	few	CASSPSGSSYNSPLHF	TGTGCCAGCAGCCCCAGTGGGAGCTCCTATAATTCACCCCTCCACTTT
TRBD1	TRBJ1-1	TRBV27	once	CASSPLTTRGPNTEAFF	TGTGCCAGCAGTCCGCTAACAACCAGGGGGCCGAACACTGAAGCTTTCTTT
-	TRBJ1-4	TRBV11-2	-	CASSLPGVGEKLFF	TGTGCCAGCAGCCTGCCAGGGGTAGGTGAAAAACTGTTTTTT
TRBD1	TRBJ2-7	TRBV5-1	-	CASSPGTGYSYEQYF	TGCGCCAGCAGCCCCGGGACAGGATACTCCTACGAGCAGTACTTC
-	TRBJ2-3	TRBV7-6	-	CASSLGRASTDTQYF	TGTGCCAGCAGCTTGGGGCGGGCTAGCACAGATACGCAGTATTTT
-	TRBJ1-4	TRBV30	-	CAGGTGEKLFF	TGTGCCGGCGGAACAGGCGAAAAACTGTTTTTT
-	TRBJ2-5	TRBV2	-	CASSEVSIDPLKETQYF	TGTGCCAGCAGTGAAGTCTCGATCGACCCTCTTAAAGAGACCCAGTACTTC
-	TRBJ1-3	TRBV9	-	CASSTTQVSGNTIYF	TGTGCCAGCAGCACCACTCAAGTCTCTGGAAACACCATATATTTT
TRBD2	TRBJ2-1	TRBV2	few	CASIMLAGGRNEQFF	TGTGCCAGCATCATGCTAGCGGGAGGGCGCAATGAGCAGTTCTTC
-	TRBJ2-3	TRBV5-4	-	CASSLLAPTDTQYF	TGTGCCAGCAGCTTGTTAGCCCCCACAGATACGCAGTATTTT
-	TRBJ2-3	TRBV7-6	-	CASSFPGADTQYF	TGTGCCAGCAGCTTCCCGGGAGCAGATACGCAGTATTTT
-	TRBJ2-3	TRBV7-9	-	CASSLTQSTDTQYF	TGTGCCAGCAGCTTAACCCAGAGCACAGATACGCAGTATTTT
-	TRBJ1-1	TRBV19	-	CASSRAASMNTEAFF	TGTGCCAGTAGTAGAGCAGCAAGCATGAACACTGAAGCTTTCTTT
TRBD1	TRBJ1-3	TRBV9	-	CASSPHRTGVGNTIYF	TGTGCCAGCAGCCCTCACCGGACAGGGGTTGGAAACACCATATATTTT
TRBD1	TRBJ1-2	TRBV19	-	CASSRDRVDGYTF	TGTGCCAGTAGTCGGGACAGGGTGGACGGCTACACCTTC
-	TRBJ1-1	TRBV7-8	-	CASSPGPNTEAFF	TGTGCCAGCAGCCCTGGACCGAACACTGAAGCTTTCTTT
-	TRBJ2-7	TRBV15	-	CATSGLNYEQYF	TGTGCCACCAGCGGACTGAACTACGAGCAGTACTTC
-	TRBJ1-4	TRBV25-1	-	CASSETGKLFF	TGTGCCAGCAGTGAAACTGGAAAACTGTTTTTT
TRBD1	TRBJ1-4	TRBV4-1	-	CASSQWGGQINEKLFF	TGCGCCAGCAGCCAATGGGGGGGACAGATAAATGAAAAACTGTTTTTT
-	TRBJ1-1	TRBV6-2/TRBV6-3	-	CASSYFRGASEAFF	TGTGCCAGCAGTTACTTCCGGGGCGCGAGTGAAGCTTTCTTT
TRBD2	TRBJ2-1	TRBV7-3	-	CASSLNSGRGNEQFF	TGTGCCAGCAGCTTAAATAGCGGGAGGGGCAATGAGCAGTTCTTC
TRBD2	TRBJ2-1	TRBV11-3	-	CASSLYLGGLADLGEQFF	TGTGCCAGCAGCTTATATTTGGGAGGGCTAGCGGACCTAGGAGAGCAGTTCTTC